These 5 T cell receptor beta chains were all obtained from the same sample, sequenced in a study of vaccination and CD4 T cells after COVID-19. Sequence data for DNA of cultured CD4+ T cells were generated by the Oncomine TCR Beta short-read assay. Each CDR3 protein is one row after TCRdb ran MiXCR on the PCR reads. The sample records some 15,000 distinct CDR3 sequences, around 59% being singletons. Specified treatment: roughly 11-day PBMC culture with coronavirus spike peptide pools or control peptides (ViraFEST assay). No antigen has been assigned to these receptors. Sequenced input: CD4+ T cells from blood, cultured in vitro. These TCRs come from a human donor who had recovered from COVID-19.

This chain uses TRBV20-1 with TRBJ1-5; D is perhaps TRBD1 (6 bases). The CDR3 contains 19 residues. V dropped 0 bases and J dropped 2 bases, with 23 bases sitting between them. The germline V gene has CDR1 DFQATT and CDR2 SNEGSKA (reference sequence). Here the CDR3 reads CSARDRVGGHFWGNQPQHF. The CDR3 DNA is TGCAGTGCTAGAGATCGGGTCGGGGGGCATTTTTGGGGCAATCAGCCCCAGCATTTT.

The chain is built from TRBV20-1 and TRBJ1-2; TRBD1 agrees at 8 bases. Unmatched junction bases numbered 14, after V lost 3 bases and J lost 8 bases. The germline V gene encodes CDR1 DFQATT and CDR2 SNEGSKA (reference sequence). This CDR3 spans 15 amino acids. CDR3 residues: CSASQELQGAGGYTF. The CDR3 DNA reads TGCAGTGCTAGCCAGGAGCTTCAGGGGGCGGGGGGCTACACCTTC.

This clonotype turned up a few times. The V gene is TRBV20-1, the J gene TRBJ1-2; D call uncertain. Trimming removed 0 bases from V and 5 bases from J, with 19 bases in between. The CDR3 has 16 residues. Germline assignment: CDR1 DFQATT and CDR2 SNEGSKA (reference sequence). This CDR3 reads CSARDRLKQNFYGYTF. The CDR3 coding sequence is TGCAGTGCTAGAGATCGTCTCAAACAGAATTTTTATGGCTACACCTTC.

This clonotype occurred once. The chain uses TRBV7-2 and TRBJ2-3; possibly TRBD1 for D (5 bases). The CDR3 runs 13 residues. Germline V gene data show CDR1 as SGHTA and CDR2 as FQGNSA. The V end lost 1 base, the J end lost 6 bases, and 8 bases lay between the germline ends. The CDR3 DNA reads TGTGCCAGCAGCTTAGTCAGGGTGGATACGCAGTATTTT. Translating it yields CASSLVRVDTQYF. The entire variable domain, with the rest obtained from reference TRBV7-2 and TRBJ2-3, is as follows: GAGVSQSPSNKVTEKGKDVELRCDPISGHTALYWYRQSLGQGLEFLIYFQGNSAPDKSGLPSDRFSAERTGGSVSTLTIQRTQQEDSAVYLCASSLVRVDTQYFGPGTRLTVL.

J is TRBJ2-5 and V is TRBV6-1, with D tentatively TRBD1 (6 bases). V lost 7 bases and J lost 5, with 8 bases in between. The CDR3 is 11 residues long. Germline lookup yields CDR1 MNHNS and CDR2 SASEGT. The DNA for the CDR3 is TGTGCCAGCACTAGGGGGGAGACCCAGTACTTC. As protein: CASTRGETQYF.